A single sample is the source of the 24 T cell receptor beta chains below, sequenced in a study of blood T cell repertoires in COVID-19. Sequencing used immunoSEQ multiplex PCR; TCRdb keeps in-frame clones, though not all of them. The table lists more than 15,000 clones, over 75% of them singletons, with about 3% in the top ten. The sequenced sample consisted of peripheral blood. These TCRs come from a human donor in a cohort sampled during active COVID-19.

The rearrangement joins TRBV3-1 (or the pseudogene TRBV3-2) to TRBJ2-2, with 8 bases fitting TRBD2. J was trimmed by 15 bases and V by 3 bases; bases with no gene match: 6. Looked up from germline, CDR1 is LGHDT and CDR2 is YNNKEL (reference sequence). The CDR3 has 12 amino acids. CDR3 protein: CASSHGLAGVFF. CDR3 nucleotide sequence: TGTGCCAGCAGCCACGGACTAGCCGGGGTGTTTTTT.

There are a few counts of this clone. This chain links TRBV5-6 with TRBJ1-4; no definite D call. V was trimmed by 6 bases and J by 4 bases, leaving 13 bases between them. CDR3 length: 14 amino acids. From germline, CDR1 is SGHDT and CDR2 YYEEEE. The CDR3: CASKSQAHNEKLFF. The CDR3 coding sequence is TGTGCCAGCAAGTCCCAGGCTCATAATGAAAAACTGTTTTTT. The whole variable domain, remainder taken from reference TRBV5-6 and TRBJ1-4, is DAGVTQSPTHLIKTRGQQVTLRCSPKSGHDTVSWYQQALGQGPQFIFQYYEEEERQRGNFPDRFSGHQFPNYSSELNVNALLLGDSALYLCASKSQAHNEKLFFGSGTQLSVL.

The J gene is TRBJ1-1, the V gene TRBV30, with TRBD1 matching 7 bases. V lost 4 bases, J lost 0 bases, and 2 bases stayed unmatched. This CDR3 has 13 residues. Germline values: CDR1 GTSNPN, CDR2 SVGIG (reference sequence). For the CDR3, the DNA is TGTGCCTGGAACAGGGGCCTGAACACTGAAGCTTTCTTT. Its protein is CAWNRGLNTEAFF.

The chain links TRBV2 to TRBJ2-7, with D perhaps matching TRBD1 (5 bases). The germline CDR1 and CDR2 sequences are SNHLY and FYNNEI. V gave up 7 bases and J gave up 5 bases, with 15 bases separating them. CDR3 length: 13 amino acids. The CDR3 DNA sequence: TGTGCCAGCAAGCAAAGGGGCCTCCACGAGCAGTACTTC. This encodes CASKQRGLHEQYF.

J is TRBJ2-1 and V is TRBV5-1, with TRBD2 identical over 10 bases. This CDR3 has 16 amino acids. Germline assignment: CDR1 SGHRS and CDR2 YFSETQ. V dropped 3 bases and J dropped 10; count of bases not matched to a gene: 13. This CDR3 reads CASSSARLAGEGEQFF. CDR3 nucleotide sequence: TGCGCCAGCAGCTCAGCCAGGCTAGCGGGAGAGGGGGAGCAGTTCTTC. Variable domain in full (rest from reference TRBV5-1 and TRBJ2-1): KAGVTQTPRYLIKTRGQQVTLSCSPISGHRSVSWYQQTPGQGLQFLFEYFSETQRNKGNFPGRFSGRQFSNSRSEMNVSTLELGDSALYLCASSSARLAGEGEQFFGPGTRLTVL.

The genes are TRBV5-8 and TRBJ2-2, with TRBD1 matching over 10 bases. Germline CDR1 is SGHTS and CDR2 is YDEGEE. CDR3 length equals 17 residues. Trimming at V came to 4 bases and at J to 3 bases, leaving 9 bases not matched to a gene. CDR3 sequence: CASSGDRGLADTGELFF. In DNA, the CDR3 is TGTGCCAGCAGCGGGGACAGGGGCCTAGCGGACACCGGGGAGCTGTTTTTT.

V is TRBV4-1 and J is TRBJ2-3; D not resolved. Trimming left V 1 base short and J 4 bases short, with 12 bases between. Germline assignment: CDR1 MGHRA and CDR2 YSYEKL. The CDR3 length is 15 residues. CDR3 loop: CASSQGKGQADTQYF. CDR3 DNA: TGCGCCAGCAGCCAAGGAAAAGGTCAGGCAGATACGCAGTATTTT.

This rearrangement joins TRBV5-5 to TRBJ2-7; 9 nucleotides match TRBD1. CDR3 size: 15 residues. Germline V gene sequence: CDR1 SGHKS, CDR2 YYEKEE (reference sequence). V shed 3 bases and J 6 bases; nucleotides not matched to a gene: 10. Here the CDR3 reads CASSWGRRTGVEQYF. The CDR3 DNA follows: TGTGCCAGCAGCTGGGGAAGGAGGACAGGGGTCGAGCAGTACTTC.

The chain employs TRBV28 and TRBJ2-1; 12 bases are a match to TRBD2. This CDR3 spans 14 amino acids. Germline values: CDR1 MDHEN, CDR2 SYDVKM. With 7 bases clipped from V and 14 bases from J, the junction kept 12 bases outside the gene matches. CDR3 residues: CASTNLAGGPSEFF. The CDR3 DNA is TGTGCCAGCACCAATCTAGCGGGAGGGCCCTCGGAGTTCTTC.

The chain employs TRBV4-1 and TRBJ2-5; 11 bases align to TRBD2. Unmatched junction bases numbered 5, after V lost 4 bases and J lost 4 bases. The CDR3 consists of 15 residues. Germline V gene lookup returns CDR1 MGHRA and CDR2 YSYEKL. Here the CDR3 reads CASSRLAGGIETQYF. In DNA, the CDR3 is TGCGCCAGCAGCCGGTTAGCGGGAGGGATAGAGACCCAGTACTTC.

The V gene is TRBV18, the J gene TRBJ1-1, with 9 bases aligning to TRBD1. The CDR3 covers 14 residues. V gave up 0 bases and J gave up 9 bases; unmatched junction bases: 5. CDR1 is KGHSH, CDR2 LQKENI, per germline. The CDR3 nucleotides read TGTGCCAGCTCACCACCGGGACAGGGTCCTAAAGCTTTCTTT. As protein: CASSPPGQGPKAFF.

The rearrangement uses TRBV5-6 and TRBJ1-5; D is ambiguous. The germline V gene has CDR1 SGHDT and CDR2 YYEEEE. Trimming shortened V by 4 bases and J by 4 bases, and 15 bases separated the two germline ends. CDR3 length equals 15 residues. Here the CDR3 DNA reads TGTGCCAGCAGCCCAACAGTAGGAGGAAATCAGCCCCAGCATTTT. Protein product: CASSPTVGGNQPQHF.

V usage is TRBV28 and J usage is TRBJ1-4, with D unclear. The germline CDR1 and CDR2 sequences are MDHEN and SYDVKM. V was pared by 9 bases and J by 4 bases, with 18 bases between. The CDR3 totals 15 residues. CDR3 in DNA: TGTGCCAGTACCCCTGCGGGTTGGCGTAATGAAAAACTGTTTTTT. It specifies CASTPAGWRNEKLFF.

The chain combines TRBV5-1 with TRBJ2-1, with TRBD1 matching over 9 bases. This CDR3 is built from 14 residues. Germline loops: CDR1 SGHRS, CDR2 YFSETQ. J was trimmed by 7 bases and V by 0 bases; bases with no gene match: 2. The CDR3 is CASSLVQGANEQFF. As DNA, the CDR3 is TGCGCCAGCAGCTTGGTACAGGGGGCAAATGAGCAGTTCTTC.

The chain employs TRBV2 and TRBJ1-5; 10 nucleotides match TRBD1. Germline CDR1 is SNHLY and CDR2 is FYNNEI. The CDR3 runs 13 residues. Germline trimming cut 11 bases from V and 5 bases from J; bases unmatched to any gene: 6. The CDR3 loop reads CAAGTGVHQPQHF. The CDR3 coding sequence is TGTGCCGCCGGGACAGGGGTACATCAGCCCCAGCATTTT.

The chain recombines TRBV7-9 with TRBJ1-6; the D is unclear. The germline V gene encodes CDR1 SEHNR and CDR2 FQNEAQ (reference sequence). CDR3 size: 12 residues. Trimming left V 6 bases short and J 7 bases short, with 7 bases between. CDR3 amino acids: CASSLPNSPLHF. The CDR3 DNA sequence: TGTGCCAGCAGTCTCCCGAATTCACCCCTCCACTTT.

V and J are TRBV12-3 or TRBV12-4 and TRBJ2-1; 8 bases fit TRBD2. The CDR3 contains 13 residues. V lost 2 bases to trimming and J lost 9 bases; unmatched junction nucleotides: 3. This chain's CDR3 is CASSLSAGGEQFF. Here the CDR3 DNA reads TGTGCCAGCAGTTTATCGGCGGGAGGTGAGCAGTTCTTC.

This rearrangement joins TRBV6-1 to TRBJ1-3; a weak D match, TRBD1 (6 bases). The V end was cut by 1 base, the J end by 4 bases, with 11 bases between. Germline-derived CDR1 and CDR2 are MNHNS and SASEGT. This CDR3 contains 15 residues. CDR3 loop: CASSEEGGWGNTIYF. DNA for the CDR3: TGTGCCAGCAGTGAAGAGGGGGGGTGGGGAAACACCATATATTTT.

The J gene is TRBJ1-1, the V gene TRBV12-3 or TRBV12-4, with unresolved D. The length of the CDR3 is 12 residues. Deletions cut 3 bases from V and 8 bases from J, with 10 bases between. For the CDR3, the DNA is TGTGCCAGCAGTTTTGGAGCGATGGAAGCTTTCTTT. It translates to CASSFGAMEAFF.

The genes are TRBV29-1 and TRBJ1-1; 7 positions agree with TRBD1. CDR1 and CDR2 (germline): SQVTM, ANQGSEA. This CDR3 spans 12 amino acids. V shed 5 bases, J shed 7 bases, and the junction held 7 bases outside the gene matches. DNA of the CDR3: TGCAGCGTTTCTACAGGGGTTAATGAAGCTTTCTTT. This sequence encodes CSVSTGVNEAFF.

This clone came up a few times. The chain is built from TRBV5-1 and TRBJ1-3; D remains ambiguous. Trimming stripped 0 bases from V and 4 bases from J, with 8 bases between. CDR1 and CDR2 (germline): SGHRS, YFSETQ. The CDR3 extends over 14 amino acids. The CDR3 reads CASSLGTGGNTIYF. DNA for the CDR3: TGCGCCAGCAGCTTGGGGACTGGGGGAAACACCATATATTTT. Full variable domain (missing parts from reference TRBV5-1 and TRBJ1-3): KAGVTQTPRYLIKTRGQQVTLSCSPISGHRSVSWYQQTPGQGLQFLFEYFSETQRNKGNFPGRFSGRQFSNSRSEMNVSTLELGDSALYLCASSLGTGGNTIYFGEGSWLTVV.

The chain employs TRBV12-5 and TRBJ2-6; D ambiguous. CDR3 size: 16 residues. The germline V and J ends were trimmed by 5 bases and 4 bases, with 15 bases remaining between them. CDR1 and CDR2 (germline): LGHNT, FRNRAP. The CDR3 DNA reads as TGTGCTAGTGGTCCCTCTGAGCCAGGCGGGGCCAACGTCCTGACTTTC. It encodes CASGPSEPGGANVLTF.

This chain uses TRBV12-3 or TRBV12-4 with TRBJ2-5; D ambiguous. The CDR3 has 13 amino acids. The germline V and J ends were trimmed by 3 bases and 0 bases, with 5 bases remaining between them. The CDR3 protein is CASSFYNQETQYF. The DNA for the CDR3 is TGTGCCAGCAGTTTTTACAACCAAGAGACCCAGTACTTC.

The chain employs TRBV5-4 and TRBJ2-7, with D perhaps TRBD1 (5 bases). The CDR3 has 13 amino acids. The V gene lost 4 bases and the J gene lost 6 bases, with 14 bases spanning the gap. Germline lookup yields CDR1 SGHNT and CDR2 YYREEE (reference sequence). CDR3 sequence reads: CASSGQGGAEQYF. The DNA for the CDR3 is TGTGCCAGCAGCGGGCAGGGTGGTGCCGAGCAGTACTTC.